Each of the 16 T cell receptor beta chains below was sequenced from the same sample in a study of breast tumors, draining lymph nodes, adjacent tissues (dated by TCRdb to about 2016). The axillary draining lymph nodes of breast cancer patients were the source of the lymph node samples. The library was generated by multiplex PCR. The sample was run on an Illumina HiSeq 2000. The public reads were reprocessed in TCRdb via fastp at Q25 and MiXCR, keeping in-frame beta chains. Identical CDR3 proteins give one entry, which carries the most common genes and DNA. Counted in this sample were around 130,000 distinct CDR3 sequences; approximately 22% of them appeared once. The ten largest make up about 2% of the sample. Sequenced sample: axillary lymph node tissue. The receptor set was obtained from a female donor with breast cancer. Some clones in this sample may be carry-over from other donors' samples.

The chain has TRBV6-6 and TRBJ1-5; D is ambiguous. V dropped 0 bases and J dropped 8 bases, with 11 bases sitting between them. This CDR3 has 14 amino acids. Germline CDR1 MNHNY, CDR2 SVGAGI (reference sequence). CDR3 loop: CASSYSNRLEPQHF. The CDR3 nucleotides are TGTGCCAGCAGTTACTCGAATCGTCTGGAGCCCCAGCATTTT.

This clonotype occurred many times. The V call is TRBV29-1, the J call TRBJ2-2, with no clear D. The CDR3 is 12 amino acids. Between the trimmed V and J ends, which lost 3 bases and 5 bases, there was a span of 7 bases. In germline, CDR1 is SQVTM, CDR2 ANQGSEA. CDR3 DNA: TGCAGCGTTGATGGCGATACCGGGGAGCTGTTTTTT. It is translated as CSVDGDTGELFF.

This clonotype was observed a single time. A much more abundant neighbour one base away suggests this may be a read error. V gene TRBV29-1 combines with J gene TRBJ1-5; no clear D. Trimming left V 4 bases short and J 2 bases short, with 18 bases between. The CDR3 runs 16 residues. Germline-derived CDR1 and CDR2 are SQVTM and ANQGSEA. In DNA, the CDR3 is TGCAGCGTTGTTGAGGGCGCTGGGGTGGGCAATCAGCCCCAGCATTTT. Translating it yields CSVVEGAGVGNQPQHF.

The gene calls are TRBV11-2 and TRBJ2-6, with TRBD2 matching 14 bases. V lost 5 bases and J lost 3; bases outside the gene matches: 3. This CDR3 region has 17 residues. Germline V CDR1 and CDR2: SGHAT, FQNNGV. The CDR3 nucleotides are TGTGCCAGCAGCCCGGGGACTAGCGGGAGTGGGGCCAACGTCCTGACTTTC. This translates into CASSPGTSGSGANVLTF. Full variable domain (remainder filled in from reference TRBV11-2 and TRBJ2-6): EAGVAQSPRYKIIEKRQSVAFWCNPISGHATLYWYQQILGQGPKLLIQFQNNGVVDDSQLPKDRFSAERLKGVDSTLKIQPAKLEDSAVYLCASSPGTSGSGANVLTFGAGSRLTVL.

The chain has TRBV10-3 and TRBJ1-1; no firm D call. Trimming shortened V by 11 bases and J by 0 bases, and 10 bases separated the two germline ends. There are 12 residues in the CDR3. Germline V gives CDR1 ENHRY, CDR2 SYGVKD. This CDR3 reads CASIGVNTEAFF. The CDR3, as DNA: TGTGCCTCCATCGGCGTGAACACTGAAGCTTTCTTT.

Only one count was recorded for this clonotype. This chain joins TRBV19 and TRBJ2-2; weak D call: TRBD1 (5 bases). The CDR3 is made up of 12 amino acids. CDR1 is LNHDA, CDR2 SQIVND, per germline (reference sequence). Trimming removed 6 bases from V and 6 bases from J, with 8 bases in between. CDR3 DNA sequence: TGTGCCAGTAGGCAGGGTTCCGGGGAGCTGTTTTTT. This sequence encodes CASRQGSGELFF.

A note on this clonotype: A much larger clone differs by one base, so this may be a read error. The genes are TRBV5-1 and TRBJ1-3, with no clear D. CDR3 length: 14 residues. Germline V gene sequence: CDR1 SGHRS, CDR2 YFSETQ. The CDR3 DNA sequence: TGCGCCAGCAGCGAAGCCAGGAATGGAAACGCCATATATTTT. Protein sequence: CASSEARNGNAIYF.

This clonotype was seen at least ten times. The CDR3, as DNA: TGTGCCATCAGTCCTTACCTTCGGGACCCATCCTACGAGCAGTACTTC. Its protein product is CAISPYLRDPSYEQYF. The rearrangement links TRBV10-3 to TRBJ2-7; TRBD1 or TRBD2 may be the D gene (5 bases each). The CDR3 extends over 16 amino acids. Per the germline V gene, CDR1 is ENHRY and CDR2 is SYGVKD. Trimming removed 5 bases at V and 1 base at J, with 18 bases between.

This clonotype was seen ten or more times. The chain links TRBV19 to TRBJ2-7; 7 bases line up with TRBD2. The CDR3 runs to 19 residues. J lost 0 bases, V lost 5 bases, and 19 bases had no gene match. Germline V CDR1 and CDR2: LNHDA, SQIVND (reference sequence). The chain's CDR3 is CASSHQAGKGSRGSYEQYF. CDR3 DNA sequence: TGTGCCAGTAGTCACCAAGCGGGAAAGGGGTCGAGGGGCTCCTACGAGCAGTACTTC.

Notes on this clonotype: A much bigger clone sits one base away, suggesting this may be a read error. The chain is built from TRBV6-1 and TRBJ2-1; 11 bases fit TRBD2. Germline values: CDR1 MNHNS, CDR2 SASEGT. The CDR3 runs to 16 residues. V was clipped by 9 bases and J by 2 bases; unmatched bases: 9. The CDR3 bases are TGTGCCAGTACTCTTAGCGGGAGGGGTCCCTACAATGAGCAGTTCTTC. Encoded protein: CASTLSGRGPYNEQFF.

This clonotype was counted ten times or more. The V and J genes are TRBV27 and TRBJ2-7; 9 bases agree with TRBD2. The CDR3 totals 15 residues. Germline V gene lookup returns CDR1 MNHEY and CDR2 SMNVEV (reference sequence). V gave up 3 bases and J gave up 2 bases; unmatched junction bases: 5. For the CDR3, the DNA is TGTGCCAGCAGTTTTAGCGGGAGCTCACCCTACGAGCAGTACTTC. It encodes CASSFSGSSPYEQYF.

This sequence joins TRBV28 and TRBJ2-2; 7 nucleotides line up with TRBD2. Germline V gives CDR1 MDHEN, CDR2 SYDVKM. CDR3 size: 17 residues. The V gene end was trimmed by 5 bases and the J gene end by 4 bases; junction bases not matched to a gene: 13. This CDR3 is CASSRTVAGLGTGELFF. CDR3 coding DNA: TGTGCCAGCAGTAGGACGGTAGCGGGTCTGGGCACCGGGGAGCTGTTTTTT.

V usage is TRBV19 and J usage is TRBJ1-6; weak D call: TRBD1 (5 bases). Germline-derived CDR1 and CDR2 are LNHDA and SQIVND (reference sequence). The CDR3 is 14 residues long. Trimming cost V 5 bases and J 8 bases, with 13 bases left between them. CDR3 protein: CASSERGTHSPLHF. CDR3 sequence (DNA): TGTGCCAGTAGTGAGAGGGGTACTCATTCACCCCTCCACTTT.

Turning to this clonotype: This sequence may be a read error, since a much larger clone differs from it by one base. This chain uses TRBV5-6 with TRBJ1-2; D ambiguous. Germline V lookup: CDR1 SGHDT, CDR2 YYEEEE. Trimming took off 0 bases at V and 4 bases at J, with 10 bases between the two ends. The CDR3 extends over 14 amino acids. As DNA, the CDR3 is TGTGCCAGCAGCTTGGTGTGGGAGGCCTATGGCTACACCTTC. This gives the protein CASSLVWEAYGYTF.

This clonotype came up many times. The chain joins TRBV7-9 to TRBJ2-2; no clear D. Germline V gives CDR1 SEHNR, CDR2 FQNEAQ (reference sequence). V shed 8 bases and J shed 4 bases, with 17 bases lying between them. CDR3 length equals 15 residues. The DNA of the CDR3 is TGTGCCAGCCCACTACCTTGGGCGACCACCGGGGAGCTGTTTTTT. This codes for CASPLPWATTGELFF.

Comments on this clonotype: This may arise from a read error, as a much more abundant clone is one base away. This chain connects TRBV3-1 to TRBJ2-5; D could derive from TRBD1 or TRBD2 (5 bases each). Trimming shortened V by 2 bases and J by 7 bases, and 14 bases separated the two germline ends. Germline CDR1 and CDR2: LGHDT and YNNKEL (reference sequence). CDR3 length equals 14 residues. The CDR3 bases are TGTGCCAGCAGCCAATTGCAGGGACGGGGGACCCAGTACTTC. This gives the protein CASSQLQGRGTQYF.